A single sample is the source of the 18 T cell receptor beta chains below, sequenced in a study of CD8+ T cells in alopecia areata. As to treatment: oral pan-JAK inhibitor, 5-10 mg twice daily. RNA extraction and reverse transcription yielded cDNA as sequencing template. Sequencing was performed with immunoSEQ multiplex PCR; in TCRdb, only in-frame clones are kept and a portion is missing. The sample shows some 100,000 clones, 58% of them seen only once. The source material was CD8+ T cells sorted from blood, sampled at week 4, from a patient treated with tofacitinib. The source of these receptors is a human donor with alopecia areata.

This clone was seen a few times. The genes are TRBV9 and TRBJ2-3; D remains ambiguous. Germline V gene sequence: CDR1 SGDLS, CDR2 YYNGEE. The CDR3 runs to 14 residues. V lost 4 bases and J lost 0, with 9 bases in between. The CDR3 region has the DNA TGTGCCAGCAGCCCTTGGTTGAGCACAGATACGCAGTATTTT. It codes for CASSPWLSTDTQYF.

V usage is TRBV9 and J usage is TRBJ2-3, with D possibly matching TRBD2 (6 bases). The CDR3 extends over 14 amino acids. Germline-derived CDR1 and CDR2 are SGDLS and YYNGEE. The V and J ends lost 3 bases and 6 bases respectively, with 14 bases between them. The CDR3, as DNA: TGTGCCAGCAGCGGCGGGACTCCGTGGGATACGCAGTATTTT. Its protein is CASSGGTPWDTQYF.

The V and J genes are TRBV4-1 and TRBJ2-7; D is ambiguous. The CDR3 runs to 13 residues. V was trimmed by 0 bases and J by 3 bases, leaving 6 bases between them. Germline V gene sequence: CDR1 MGHRA, CDR2 YSYEKL. The CDR3 DNA is TGCGCCAGCAGCCAAGATCCGTACTACGAGCAGTACTTC. Its protein is CASSQDPYYEQYF.

The chain is built from TRBV29-1 and TRBJ1-2; TRBD1 agrees at 12 bases. Per the germline V gene, CDR1 is SQVTM and CDR2 is ANQGSEA. V shed 3 bases and J 4 bases; nucleotides not matched to a gene: 3. The CDR3 totals 14 residues. The CDR3 region has the DNA TGCAGCGTTGAGAGGGGACAGGGGGCCTATGGCTACACCTTC. Amino acids: CSVERGQGAYGYTF.

V and J are TRBV29-1 and TRBJ1-1, with TRBD1 matching over 9 bases. CDR1 and CDR2 (germline): SQVTM, ANQGSEA. This CDR3 contains 18 residues. J was trimmed by 0 bases and V by 5 bases; bases with no gene match: 16. CDR3 sequence (DNA): TGCAGCGTTTTATTTTTAGATGGGACAGGGAAAATGAACACTGAAGCTTTCTTT. Protein product: CSVLFLDGTGKMNTEAFF.

This chain uses TRBV30 with TRBJ1-2; 7 bases map to TRBD1. The J segment lost 7 bases and the V segment lost 3 bases, leaving 11 bases of the junction unmatched. In germline, CDR1 is GTSNPN, CDR2 SVGIG (reference sequence). There are 14 residues in the CDR3. For the CDR3, the DNA is TGTGCCTGGAGGGATCCCGACAGGGATGGTGGCTACACCTTC. Translating gives CAWRDPDRDGGYTF.

The V call is TRBV9, the J call TRBJ2-3; 16 bases match TRBD2. The junction had 1 base not matched to a gene; V was cut back by 3 bases and J by 3 bases. From germline, CDR1 is SGDLS and CDR2 YYNGEE. The CDR3 has 16 residues. The CDR3 DNA is TGTGCCAGCAGCGAGGGACTAGCGGGGGGGACAGATACGCAGTATTTT. Protein: CASSEGLAGGTDTQYF. The variable domain in full, completed from reference TRBV9 and TRBJ2-3, reads DSGVTQTPKHLITATGQRVTLRCSPRSGDLSVYWYQQSLDQGLQFLIQYYNGEERAKGNILERFSAQQFPDLHSELNLSSLELGDSALYFCASSEGLAGGTDTQYFGPGTRLTVL.

This clone turned up a few times. The rearrangement joins TRBV4-2 to TRBJ2-1; possible D gene TRBD1, 6 bases. V was cut by 0 bases and J by 14 bases, with 11 bases left in between. Looked up from germline, CDR1 is LGHNA and CDR2 is YNFKEQ. CDR3 length: 12 amino acids. The CDR3, as DNA: TGTGCCAGCAGCCAAGATGGGACATATGAGTTCTTC. Translation: CASSQDGTYEFF.

A few counts support this clone. V gene TRBV2 combines with J gene TRBJ2-3; 13 bases align to TRBD2. The CDR3 runs to 15 residues. Germline CDR1 is SNHLY and CDR2 is FYNNEI. V was pared by 8 bases and J by 5 bases, with 7 bases of the junction left unmatched. The CDR3 nucleotides are TGTGCCAGCGGCGGACTAGCGGGGGTCTTAGATACGCAGTATTTT. Translated: CASGGLAGVLDTQYF.

The V call is TRBV9, the J call TRBJ1-2; no firm D call. The CDR3 covers 17 residues. Germline values: CDR1 SGDLS, CDR2 YYNGEE. V was pared by 2 bases and J by 1 base, with 18 bases between. CDR3 nucleotide sequence: TGTGCCAGCAGCGTTGACCAAACCTCCCACATTAACTATGGCTACACCTTC. Translated: CASSVDQTSHINYGYTF.

In nucleotides, the CDR3 is TGTGCCAGCAGCTTAGAATCGAGGGGGTGGAACACTGAAGCTTTCTTT. It translates to CASSLESRGWNTEAFF. The chain recombines TRBV7-8 with TRBJ1-1; a weak D match, TRBD1 (6 bases). Trimming took off 1 base at V and 1 base at J, with 13 bases between the two ends. Germline CDR1 and CDR2: SGHVS and FQNEAQ. The CDR3 spans 16 residues.

CDR3 DNA: TGCGCCAGCAGCTTGAGTAGCGAGAATGAGCAGTTCTTC. Protein sequence: CASSLSSENEQFF. The chain employs TRBV5-1 and TRBJ2-1; weak D call: TRBD2 (5 bases). Germline V gene lookup returns CDR1 SGHRS and CDR2 YFSETQ. The CDR3 is 13 residues long. Trimming shortened V by 1 base and J by 7 bases, and 9 bases separated the two germline ends.

J is TRBJ2-2 and V is TRBV30; a possible D gene is TRBD1 (5 bases). The germline V and J ends were trimmed by 4 bases and 6 bases, with 9 bases remaining between them. The CDR3 contains 12 residues. Germline V gene lookup returns CDR1 GTSNPN and CDR2 SVGIG (reference sequence). CDR3 DNA sequence: TGTGCCTGGACAGGGTTGGCCGGGGAGCTGTTTTTT. As protein: CAWTGLAGELFF.

The table lists this clone with a few counts. J is TRBJ2-7 and V is TRBV9, with D perhaps TRBD1 (6 bases). CDR1 and CDR2 (germline): SGDLS, YYNGEE. The V end was cut by 4 bases, the J end by 1 base, with 12 bases between. CDR3 length: 14 amino acids. The CDR3 protein is CASSTYRASYEQYF. The CDR3 nucleotides read TGTGCCAGCAGCACCTACAGGGCGTCCTACGAGCAGTACTTC.

This clone was found a few times. The rearrangement links TRBV5-6 to TRBJ2-7; 7 bases match TRBD1. V trimming: 5 bases; J trimming: 1 base; junction bases outside the gene matches: 9. The germline gives CDR1 SGHDT, CDR2 YYEEEE. The CDR3 has 15 residues. CDR3 protein: CASRPIRQGSYEQYF. The CDR3 DNA is TGTGCCAGCAGGCCCATTCGACAGGGATCCTACGAGCAGTACTTC.

CDR3 bases: TGTGCCAGCAGCTTTGGAGGGGTACCTAATCAGCCCCAGCATTTT. Translation gives CASSFGGVPNQPQHF. V gene TRBV13 combines with J gene TRBJ1-5; D is perhaps TRBD1 (5 bases). Germline lookup yields CDR1 PRHDT and CDR2 FYEKMQ (reference sequence). This CDR3 has 15 amino acids. V lost 3 bases and J lost 4, with 13 bases in between.

The chain joins TRBV7-9 to TRBJ2-5; D gene uncertain. The CDR3 is 13 residues long. From germline, CDR1 is SEHNR and CDR2 FQNEAQ (reference sequence). V gave up 1 base and J gave up 0 bases, with 3 bases separating them. The CDR3 spells CASSLGNQETQYF. CDR3 sequence (DNA): TGTGCCAGCAGCTTAGGGAACCAAGAGACCCAGTACTTC.

V usage is TRBV28 and J usage is TRBJ2-7; D uncertain. The germline V gene encodes CDR1 MDHEN and CDR2 SYDVKM. CDR3 length: 13 residues. V lost 3 bases and J 5 bases, leaving 11 bases between the germline ends. CDR3 sequence: CASSFLGINEQYF. CDR3 coding DNA: TGTGCCAGCAGTTTTCTGGGAATCAACGAGCAGTACTTC.